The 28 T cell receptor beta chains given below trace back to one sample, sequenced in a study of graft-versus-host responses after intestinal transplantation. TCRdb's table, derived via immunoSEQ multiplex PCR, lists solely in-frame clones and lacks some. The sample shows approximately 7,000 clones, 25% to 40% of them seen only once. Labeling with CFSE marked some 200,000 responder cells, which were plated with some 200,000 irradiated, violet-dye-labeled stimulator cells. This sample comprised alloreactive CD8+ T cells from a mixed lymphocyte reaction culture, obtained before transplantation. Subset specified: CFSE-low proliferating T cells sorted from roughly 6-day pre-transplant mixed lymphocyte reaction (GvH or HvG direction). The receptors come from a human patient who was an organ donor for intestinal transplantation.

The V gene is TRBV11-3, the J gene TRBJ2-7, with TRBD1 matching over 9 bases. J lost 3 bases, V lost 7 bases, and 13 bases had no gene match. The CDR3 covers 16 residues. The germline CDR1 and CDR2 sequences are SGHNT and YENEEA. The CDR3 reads CASTQTGGGRDYEQYF. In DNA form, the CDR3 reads TGTGCCAGCACCCAGACAGGGGGGGGAAGAGACTACGAGCAGTACTTC.

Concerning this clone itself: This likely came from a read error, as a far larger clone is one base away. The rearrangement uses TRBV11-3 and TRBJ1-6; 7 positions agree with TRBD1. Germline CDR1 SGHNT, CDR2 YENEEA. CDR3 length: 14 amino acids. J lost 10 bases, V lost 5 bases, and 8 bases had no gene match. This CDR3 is CASSLRDSGSPLHF. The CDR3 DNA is TGTGCCAGCAGCCTCCGGGACAGTGGATCACCCCTCCACTTT.

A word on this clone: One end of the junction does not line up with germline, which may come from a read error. CDR3 sequence reads: CASSLRDSGSPLHF. DNA of the CDR3: TGCGCCAGCAGCCTCCGGGACAGTGGATCACCCCTCCACTTT. The chain uses TRBV5-6 and TRBJ1-6, with 7 bases lining up with TRBD1. Germline lookup yields CDR1 SGHDT and CDR2 YYEEEE. The length of the CDR3 is 14 residues. The full variable domain, rest sourced from reference TRBV5-6 and TRBJ1-6, is DAGVTQSPTHLIKTRGQQVTLRCSPKSGHDTVSWYQQALGQGPQFIFQYYEEEERQRGNFPDRFSGHQFPNYSSELNVNALLLGDSALYLCASSLRDSGSPLHFGNGTRLTVT.

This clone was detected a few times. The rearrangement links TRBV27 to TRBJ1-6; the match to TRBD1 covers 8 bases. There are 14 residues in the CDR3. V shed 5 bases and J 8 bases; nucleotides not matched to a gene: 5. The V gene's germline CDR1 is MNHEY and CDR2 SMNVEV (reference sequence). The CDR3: CASSMTGDYSPLHF. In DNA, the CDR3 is TGTGCCAGCAGTATGACAGGGGATTATTCACCCCTCCACTTT.

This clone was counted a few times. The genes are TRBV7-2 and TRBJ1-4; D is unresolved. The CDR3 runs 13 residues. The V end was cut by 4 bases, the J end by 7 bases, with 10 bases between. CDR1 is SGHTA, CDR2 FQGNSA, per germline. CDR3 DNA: TGTGCCAGCAGCTCGCCGGGCCTTGAAAAACTGTTTTTT. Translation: CASSSPGLEKLFF.

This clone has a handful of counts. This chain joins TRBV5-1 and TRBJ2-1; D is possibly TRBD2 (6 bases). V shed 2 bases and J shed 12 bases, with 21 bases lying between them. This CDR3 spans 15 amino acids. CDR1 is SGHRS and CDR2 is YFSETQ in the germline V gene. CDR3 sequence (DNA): TGCGCCAGCAGCTTTGGCCCGGGGGTTCGGAAGGTGCAGTTCTTC. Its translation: CASSFGPGVRKVQFF. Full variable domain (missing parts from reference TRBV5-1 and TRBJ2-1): KAGVTQTPRYLIKTRGQQVTLSCSPISGHRSVSWYQQTPGQGLQFLFEYFSETQRNKGNFPGRFSGRQFSNSRSEMNVSTLELGDSALYLCASSFGPGVRKVQFFGPGTRLTVL.

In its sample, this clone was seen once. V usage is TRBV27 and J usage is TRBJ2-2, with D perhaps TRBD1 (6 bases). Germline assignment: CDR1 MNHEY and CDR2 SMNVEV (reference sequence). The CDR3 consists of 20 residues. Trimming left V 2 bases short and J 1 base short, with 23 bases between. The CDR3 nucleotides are TGTGCCAGCAGTTTAATGACAGGTTCCTACACCAGGGGGAACACCGGGGAGCTGTTTTTT. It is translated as CASSLMTGSYTRGNTGELFF.

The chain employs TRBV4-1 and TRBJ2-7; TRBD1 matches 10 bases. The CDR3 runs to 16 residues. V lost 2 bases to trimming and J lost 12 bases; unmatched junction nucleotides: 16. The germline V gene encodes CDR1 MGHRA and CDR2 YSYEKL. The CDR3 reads CASSQFYRDRGEDAYF. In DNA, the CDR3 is TGCGCCAGCAGCCAATTTTACCGGGACAGGGGTGAAGATGCGTACTTC.

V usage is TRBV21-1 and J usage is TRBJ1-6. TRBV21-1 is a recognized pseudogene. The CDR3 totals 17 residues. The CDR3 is CASSEKGRAPNYSPLHF. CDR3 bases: TGTGCCAGCAGCGAAAAAGGCCGGGCCCCAAACTATTCACCCCTCCACTTT.

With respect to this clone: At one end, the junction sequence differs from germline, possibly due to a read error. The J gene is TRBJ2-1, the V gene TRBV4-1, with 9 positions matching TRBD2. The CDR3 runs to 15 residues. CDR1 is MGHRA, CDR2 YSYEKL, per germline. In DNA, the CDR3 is TGCGCCCGCAGCCAAGTTCCGCGGGGGGGGGATGAGCAGTTCTTC. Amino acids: CARSQVPRGGDEQFF.

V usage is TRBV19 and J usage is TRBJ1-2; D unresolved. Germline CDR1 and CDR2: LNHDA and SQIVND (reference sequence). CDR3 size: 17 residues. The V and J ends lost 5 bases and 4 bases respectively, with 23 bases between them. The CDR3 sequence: CASSELVANRKTYGYTF. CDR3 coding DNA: TGTGCCAGTAGTGAGCTTGTGGCAAATCGAAAGACCTATGGCTACACCTTC.

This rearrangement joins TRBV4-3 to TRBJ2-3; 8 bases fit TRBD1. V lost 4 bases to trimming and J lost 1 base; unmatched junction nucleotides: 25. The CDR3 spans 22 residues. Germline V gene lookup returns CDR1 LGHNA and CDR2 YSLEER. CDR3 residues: CASSLNYMTPRQGSRGTDTQYF. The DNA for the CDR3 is TGCGCCAGCAGCCTCAATTACATGACGCCCCGACAGGGGAGCCGGGGCACAGATACGCAGTATTTT.

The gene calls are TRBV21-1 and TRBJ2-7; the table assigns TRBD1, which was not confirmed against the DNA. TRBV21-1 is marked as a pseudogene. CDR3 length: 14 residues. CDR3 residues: CASSKGDSSYEQYF. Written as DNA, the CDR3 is TGTGCCAGCAGCAAAGGTGACAGCTCCTACGAGCAGTACTTC.

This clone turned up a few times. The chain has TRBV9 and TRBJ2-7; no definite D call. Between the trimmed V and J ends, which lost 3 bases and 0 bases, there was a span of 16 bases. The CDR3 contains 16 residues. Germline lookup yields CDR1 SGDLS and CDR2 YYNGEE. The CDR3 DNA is TGTGCCAGCAGCGCCCGCTACTCCGTACCCTCCTACGAGCAGTACTTC. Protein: CASSARYSVPSYEQYF.

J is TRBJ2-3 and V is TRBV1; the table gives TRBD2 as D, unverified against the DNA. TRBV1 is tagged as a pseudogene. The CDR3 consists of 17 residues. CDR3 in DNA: TGCACCAGCAGCCAAGATCTTCGGGGGGGACTCACAGATACGCAGTATTTT. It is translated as CTSSQDLRGGLTDTQYF.

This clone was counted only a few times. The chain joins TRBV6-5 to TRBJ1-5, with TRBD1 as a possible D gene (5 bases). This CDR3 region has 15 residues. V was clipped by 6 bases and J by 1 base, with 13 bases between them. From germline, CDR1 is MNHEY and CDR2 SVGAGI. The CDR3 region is CASSEWGVSNQPQHF. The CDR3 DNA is TGTGCCAGCAGCGAATGGGGGGTAAGCAATCAGCCCCAGCATTTT.

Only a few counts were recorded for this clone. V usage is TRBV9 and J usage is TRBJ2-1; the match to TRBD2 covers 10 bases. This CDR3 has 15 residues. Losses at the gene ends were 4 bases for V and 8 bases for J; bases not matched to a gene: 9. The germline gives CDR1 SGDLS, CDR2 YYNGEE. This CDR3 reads CASSYTSGAGHEQFF. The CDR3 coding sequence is TGTGCCAGCAGCTACACTAGCGGGGCGGGGCATGAGCAGTTCTTC.

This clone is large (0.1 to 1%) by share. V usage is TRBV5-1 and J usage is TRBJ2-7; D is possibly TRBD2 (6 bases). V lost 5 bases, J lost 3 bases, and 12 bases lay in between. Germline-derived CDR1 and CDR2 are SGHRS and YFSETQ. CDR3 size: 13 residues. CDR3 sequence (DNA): TGCGCCAGCAGACGCGGGGAATACTACGAGCAGTACTTC. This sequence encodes CASRRGEYYEQYF.

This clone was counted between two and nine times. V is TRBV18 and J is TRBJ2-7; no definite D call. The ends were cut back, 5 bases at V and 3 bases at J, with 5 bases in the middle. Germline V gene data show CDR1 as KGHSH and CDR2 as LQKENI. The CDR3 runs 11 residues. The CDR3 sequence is CASSGYYEQYF. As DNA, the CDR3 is TGTGCCAGCTCAGGATACTACGAGCAGTACTTC.

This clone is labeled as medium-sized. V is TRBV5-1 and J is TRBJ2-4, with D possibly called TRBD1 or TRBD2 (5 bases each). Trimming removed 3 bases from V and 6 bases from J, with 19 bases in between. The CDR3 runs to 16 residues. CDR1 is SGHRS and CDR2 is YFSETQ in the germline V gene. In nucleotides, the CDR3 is TGCGCCAGCAGCTCGCTTTACGGGGCACAATTAAACATTCAGTACTTC. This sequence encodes CASSSLYGAQLNIQYF.

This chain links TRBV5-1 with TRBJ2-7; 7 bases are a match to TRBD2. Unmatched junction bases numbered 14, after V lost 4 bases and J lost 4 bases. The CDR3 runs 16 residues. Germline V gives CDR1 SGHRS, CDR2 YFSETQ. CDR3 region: CASSQDVAGPGYEQYF. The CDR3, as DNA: TGCGCCAGCAGCCAAGATGTAGCGGGCCCTGGGTACGAGCAGTACTTC.

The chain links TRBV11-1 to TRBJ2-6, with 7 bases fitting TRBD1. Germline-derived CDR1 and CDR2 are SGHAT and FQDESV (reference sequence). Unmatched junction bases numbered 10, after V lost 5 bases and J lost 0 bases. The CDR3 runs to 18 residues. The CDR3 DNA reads TGTGCCAGCAGCCCCTGGACAGGAAGTCTCTCTGGGGCCAACGTCCTGACTTTC. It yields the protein CASSPWTGSLSGANVLTF.

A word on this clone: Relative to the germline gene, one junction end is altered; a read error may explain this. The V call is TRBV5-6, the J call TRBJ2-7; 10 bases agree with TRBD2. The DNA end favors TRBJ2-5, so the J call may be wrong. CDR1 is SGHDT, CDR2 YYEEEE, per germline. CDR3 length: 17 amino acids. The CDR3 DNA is TGTGCCAGTAGCTTGGATCTAGCGGGGGTTAATCAAGAGACCCAGTACTTC. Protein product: CASSLDLAGVNQETQYF.

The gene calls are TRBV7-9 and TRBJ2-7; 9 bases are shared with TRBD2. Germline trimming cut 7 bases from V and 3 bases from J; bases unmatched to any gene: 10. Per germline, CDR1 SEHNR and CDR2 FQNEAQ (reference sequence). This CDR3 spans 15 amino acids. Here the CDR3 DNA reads TGTGCCAGCACCCATCTAGCGGGGTCCTTCTACGAGCAGTACTTC. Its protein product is CASTHLAGSFYEQYF.

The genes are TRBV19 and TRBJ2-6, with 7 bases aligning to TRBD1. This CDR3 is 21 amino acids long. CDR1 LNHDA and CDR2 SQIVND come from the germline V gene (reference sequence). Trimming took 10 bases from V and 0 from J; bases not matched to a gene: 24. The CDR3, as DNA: TGTGCCACTCCAGCTCCTCGGGACAGCCCCGTTGTCACCTCTGGGGCCAACGTCCTGACTTTC. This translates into CATPAPRDSPVVTSGANVLTF.

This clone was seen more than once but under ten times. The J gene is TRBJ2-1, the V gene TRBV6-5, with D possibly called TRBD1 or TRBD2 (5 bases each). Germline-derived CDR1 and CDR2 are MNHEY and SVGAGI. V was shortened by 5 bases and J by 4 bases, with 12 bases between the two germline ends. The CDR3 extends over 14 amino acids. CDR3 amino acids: CASSEGTGYNEQFF. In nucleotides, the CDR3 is TGTGCCAGCAGTGAGGGGACCGGTTACAATGAGCAGTTCTTC.

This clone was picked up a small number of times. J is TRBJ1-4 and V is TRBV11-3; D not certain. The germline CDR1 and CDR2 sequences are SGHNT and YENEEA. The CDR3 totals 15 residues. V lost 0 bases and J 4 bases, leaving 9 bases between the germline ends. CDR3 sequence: CASSLEALINEKLFF. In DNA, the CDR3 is TGTGCCAGCAGCTTAGAGGCGCTAATTAATGAAAAACTGTTTTTT.

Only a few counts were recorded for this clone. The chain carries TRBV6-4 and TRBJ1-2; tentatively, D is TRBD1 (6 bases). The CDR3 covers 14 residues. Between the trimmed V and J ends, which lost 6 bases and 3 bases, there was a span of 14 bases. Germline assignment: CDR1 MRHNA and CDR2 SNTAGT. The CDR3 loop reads CASRPTGIYYGYTF. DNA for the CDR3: TGTGCCAGCAGACCAACAGGGATCTACTATGGCTACACCTTC.